Listed below are T cell receptor beta chains from one sample, sequenced in a study of CD8+CD57+ T cells in acquired aplastic anemia. TCRdb itself ran the reads through MiXCR, one entry per CDR3 protein. This table holds some 140,000 distinct CDR3 sequences, about 48% found once. Sequenced input: sorted CD4+, CD8+, or CD8+CD57+ T cells (not recorded which) from PBMCs. The origin of the receptors is a human donor with aplastic anemia. CDR3s include the opening cysteine and the closing phenylalanine or tryptophan. Fields, in order: clone size, D gene, V gene, J gene, CDR3 DNA, CDR3 protein. The D gene is left open where the match is weak. Only part of the rows carry a size: once, few, many, or a class if the clone is expanded.

clone_size: .
d_call: TRBD1
v_call: TRBV7-8
j_call: TRBJ1-6
cdr3_nt: TGTGCCAGCAGCTCACAGGGGGCCTGGGTCAATTCACCCCTCCACTTT
cdr3_aa: CASSSQGAWVNSPLHF

clone_size: many
d_call: TRBD2
v_call: TRBV9
j_call: TRBJ2-3
cdr3_nt: TGTGCCAGCAGCGTCGGGGGGGGACAATTGTTGACAGATACGCAGTATTTT
cdr3_aa: CASSVGGGQLLTDTQYF

clone_size: .
d_call: .
v_call: TRBV11-2
j_call: TRBJ1-2
cdr3_nt: TGTGCCAGCAGCTTAGCAGGGAACGCTAACTATGGCTACACCTTC
cdr3_aa: CASSLAGNANYGYTF

clone_size: many
d_call: .
v_call: TRBV20-1
j_call: TRBJ1-2
cdr3_nt: TGCAGTGTCCGAAGCGGGGGTCGGAGCTATGGCTACACCTTC
cdr3_aa: CSVRSGGRSYGYTF

clone_size: .
d_call: TRBD1
v_call: TRBV12-3/TRBV12-4
j_call: TRBJ1-1
cdr3_nt: TGTGCCAGCAGGGAGGGACAGAGGCTTAACACTGAAGCTTTCTTT
cdr3_aa: CASREGQRLNTEAFF

clone_size: .
d_call: .
v_call: TRBV11-3
j_call: TRBJ1-2
cdr3_nt: TGTGCCAGCACCCTAAGGGGGGGTAGTAACTATGGCTACGCCTTC
cdr3_aa: CASTLRGGSNYGYAF

clone_size: .
d_call: .
v_call: TRBV29-1
j_call: TRBJ2-3
cdr3_nt: TGCAGCGTTGGTTCCACCCTCCCAGGTACGCAGTATTTT
cdr3_aa: CSVGSTLPGTQYF

clone_size: once
d_call: .
v_call: TRBV20-1
j_call: TRBJ2-4
cdr3_nt: TGCAGTGCTAGGGAGTCAGTAGCCAAAAACATTCAGTACTTC
cdr3_aa: CSARESVAKNIQYF

clone_size: .
d_call: TRBD1
v_call: TRBV12-3/TRBV12-4
j_call: TRBJ1-2
cdr3_nt: TGTGCCAGCAAAGGGGACAGGGTTTATGGCTACACCTTC
cdr3_aa: CASKGDRVYGYTF

clone_size: few
d_call: .
v_call: TRBV2
j_call: TRBJ2-7
cdr3_nt: TGTGCCAGCAGTGGTGTGGGGGACTACGAGCAGTACTTC
cdr3_aa: CASSGVGDYEQYF